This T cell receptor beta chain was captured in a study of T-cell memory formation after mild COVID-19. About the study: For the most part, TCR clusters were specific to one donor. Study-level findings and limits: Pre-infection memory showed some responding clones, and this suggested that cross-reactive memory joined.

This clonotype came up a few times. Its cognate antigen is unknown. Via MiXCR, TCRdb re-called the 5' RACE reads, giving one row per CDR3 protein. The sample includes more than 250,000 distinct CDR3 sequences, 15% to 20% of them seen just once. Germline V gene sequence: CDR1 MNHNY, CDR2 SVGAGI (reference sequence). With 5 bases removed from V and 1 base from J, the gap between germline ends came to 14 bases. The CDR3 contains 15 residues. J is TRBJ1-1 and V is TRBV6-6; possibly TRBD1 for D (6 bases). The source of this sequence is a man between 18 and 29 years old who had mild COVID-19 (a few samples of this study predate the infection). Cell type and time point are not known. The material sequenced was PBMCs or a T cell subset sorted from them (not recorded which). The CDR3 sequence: CASSRGRYPNTEAFF. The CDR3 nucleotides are TGTGCCAGCAGTAGGGGGAGGTACCCGAACACTGAAGCTTTCTTT.